This T cell receptor (beta chain) came from a study of T-cell reconstitution after alpha-beta-depleted transplantation in children. During its preparation, the TCRbeta library received unique molecular identifiers. TCRdb reprocessed the PCR reads via MiXCR and lists one record per CDR3 protein. This sample has 330,000 or so distinct CDR3 sequences, with about 9.5% found just once. Germline-derived CDR1 and CDR2 are DFQATT and SNEGSKA (reference sequence). The CDR3 sequence is 18 residues long. V lost 2 bases and J lost 0; bases outside the gene matches: 4. The chain carries TRBV20-1 and TRBJ2-6; TRBD2 aligns across 13 bases. The sequence came from a boy less than two years old with acute myeloid leukemia, due to receive a stem cell transplant. The input for sequencing was PBMCs, taken before TCRalphabeta/CD19-depleted stem cell transplant. Here the CDR3 reads CSARRLAGGYSGANVLTF. The CDR3 region has the DNA TGCAGTGCTAGAAGACTAGCGGGAGGTTACTCTGGGGCCAACGTCCTGACTTTC.